This TCR beta chain was retrieved from a study of OX40 agonist ivuxolimab in advanced cancers. This table comes from immunoSEQ multiplex PCR, and its TCRdb copy is limited to in-frame clones, with some not included. The data hold approximately 45,000 clones, with roughly 94% observed a single time. Germline V lookup: CDR1 SQVTM, CDR2 ANQGSEA. CDR3 length equals 12 residues. Sequencing was performed on CD4+ or CD8+ T cells sorted from blood, taken in a trial of the OX40 agonist ivuxolimab. This clonotype originated in an adult with an advanced solid tumor such as melanoma, head and neck, liver or kidney cancer. The J gene is TRBJ2-7, the V gene TRBV29-1; D possibly matches TRBD1 or TRBD2 (6 bases each). CDR3 coding DNA: TGCACCCGGGCTGGGGGGCCTTACGAGCAGTACTTC. As protein: CTRAGGPYEQYF.